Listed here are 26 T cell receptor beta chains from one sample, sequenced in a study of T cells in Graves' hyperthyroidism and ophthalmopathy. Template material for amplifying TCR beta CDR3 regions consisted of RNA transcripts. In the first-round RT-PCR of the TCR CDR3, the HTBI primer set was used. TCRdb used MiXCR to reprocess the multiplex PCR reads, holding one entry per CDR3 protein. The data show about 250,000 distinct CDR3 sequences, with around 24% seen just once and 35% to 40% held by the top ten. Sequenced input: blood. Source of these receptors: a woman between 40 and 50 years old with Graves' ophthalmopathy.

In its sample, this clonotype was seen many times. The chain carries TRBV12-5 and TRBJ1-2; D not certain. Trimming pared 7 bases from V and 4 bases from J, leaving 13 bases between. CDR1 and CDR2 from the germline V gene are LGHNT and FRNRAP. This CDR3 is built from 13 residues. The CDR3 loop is CASAPGQTYGYTF. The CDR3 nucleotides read TGTGCTAGTGCCCCCGGGCAAACCTATGGCTACACCTTC.

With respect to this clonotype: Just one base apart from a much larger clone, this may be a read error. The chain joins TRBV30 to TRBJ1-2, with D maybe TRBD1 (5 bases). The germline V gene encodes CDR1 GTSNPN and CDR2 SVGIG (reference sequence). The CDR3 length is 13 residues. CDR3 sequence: CAWSQGSNYGYIF. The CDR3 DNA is TGTGCCTGGAGTCAGGGTTCTAACTATGGCTACATCTTC.

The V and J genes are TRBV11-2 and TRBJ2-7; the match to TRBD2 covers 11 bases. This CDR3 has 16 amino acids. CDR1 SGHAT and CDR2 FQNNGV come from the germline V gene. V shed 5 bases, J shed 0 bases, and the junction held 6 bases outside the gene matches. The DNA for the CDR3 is TGTGCCAGCAGCCTTCCGGGACTAGCGGCCTCCTACGAGCAGTACTTC. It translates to CASSLPGLAASYEQYF.

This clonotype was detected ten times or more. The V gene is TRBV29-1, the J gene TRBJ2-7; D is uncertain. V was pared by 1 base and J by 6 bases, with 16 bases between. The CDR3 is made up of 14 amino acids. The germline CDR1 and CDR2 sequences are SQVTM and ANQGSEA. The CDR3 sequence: CSVEGGQPAGEQYF. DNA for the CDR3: TGCAGCGTTGAAGGAGGCCAGCCGGCCGGCGAGCAGTACTTC.

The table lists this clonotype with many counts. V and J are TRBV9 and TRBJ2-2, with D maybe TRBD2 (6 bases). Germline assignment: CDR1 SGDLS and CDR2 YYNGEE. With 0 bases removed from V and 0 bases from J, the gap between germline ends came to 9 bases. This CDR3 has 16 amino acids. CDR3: CASSVGGGTNTGELFF. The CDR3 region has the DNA TGTGCCAGCAGCGTAGGGGGCGGGACGAACACCGGGGAGCTGTTTTTT.

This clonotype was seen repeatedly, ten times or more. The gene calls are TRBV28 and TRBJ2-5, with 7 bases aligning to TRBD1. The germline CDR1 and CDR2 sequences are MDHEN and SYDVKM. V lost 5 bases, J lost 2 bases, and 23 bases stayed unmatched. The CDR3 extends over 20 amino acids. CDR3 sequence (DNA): TGTGCCAGCAGTCCTCCCCCAGGGGTCCGGGACAGAGGAATTCAAGAGACCCAGTACTTC. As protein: CASSPPPGVRDRGIQETQYF.

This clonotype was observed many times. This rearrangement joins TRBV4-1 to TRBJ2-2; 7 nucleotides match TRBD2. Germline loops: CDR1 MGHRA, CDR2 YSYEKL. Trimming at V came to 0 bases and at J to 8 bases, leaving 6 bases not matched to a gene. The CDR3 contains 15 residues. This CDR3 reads CASSQEPGLRGELFF. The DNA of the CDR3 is TGCGCCAGCAGCCAAGAACCGGGACTACGAGGGGAGCTGTTTTTT.

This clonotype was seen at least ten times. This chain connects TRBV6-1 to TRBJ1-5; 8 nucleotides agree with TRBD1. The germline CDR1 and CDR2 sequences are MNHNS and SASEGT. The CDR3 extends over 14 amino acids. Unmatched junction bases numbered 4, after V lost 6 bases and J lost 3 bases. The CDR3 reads CASRDRENNQPQHF. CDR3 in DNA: TGTGCCAGCAGGGACAGGGAGAACAATCAGCCCCAGCATTTT.

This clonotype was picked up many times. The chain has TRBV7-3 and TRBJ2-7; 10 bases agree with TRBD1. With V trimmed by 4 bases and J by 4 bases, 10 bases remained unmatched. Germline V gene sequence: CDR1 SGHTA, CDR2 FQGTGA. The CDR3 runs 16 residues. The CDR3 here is CASSSQGGQGPYEQYF. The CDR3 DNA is TGTGCCAGCAGCTCTCAAGGGGGACAGGGGCCTTACGAGCAGTACTTC.

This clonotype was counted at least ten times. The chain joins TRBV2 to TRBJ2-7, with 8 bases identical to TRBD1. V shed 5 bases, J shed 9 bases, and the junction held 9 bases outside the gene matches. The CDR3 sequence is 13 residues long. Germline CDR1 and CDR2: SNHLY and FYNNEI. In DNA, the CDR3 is TGTGCCAGCAGTAAAGACAGGGGATATCTGCAGTACTTC. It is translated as CASSKDRGYLQYF.

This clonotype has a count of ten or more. The CDR3: CASSLTSGLANTGELFF. The CDR3 region has the DNA TGTGCCAGCAGCTTAACCTCGGGACTAGCGAACACCGGGGAGCTGTTTTTT. The V and J genes are TRBV7-3 and TRBJ2-2; the match to TRBD2 covers 8 bases. CDR1 and CDR2 from the germline V gene are SGHTA and FQGTGA. Unmatched junction bases numbered 3, after V lost 0 bases and J lost 0 bases. This CDR3 has 17 amino acids.

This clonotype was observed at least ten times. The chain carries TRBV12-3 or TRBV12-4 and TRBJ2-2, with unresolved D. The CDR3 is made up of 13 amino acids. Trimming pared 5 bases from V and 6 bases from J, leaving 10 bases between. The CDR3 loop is CASSPDLPGELFF. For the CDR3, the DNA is TGTGCCAGCAGTCCCGACCTCCCCGGGGAGCTGTTTTTT.

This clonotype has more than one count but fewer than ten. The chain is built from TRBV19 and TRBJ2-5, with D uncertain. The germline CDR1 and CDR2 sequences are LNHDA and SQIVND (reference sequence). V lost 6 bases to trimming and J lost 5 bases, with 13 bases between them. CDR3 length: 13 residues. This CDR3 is CASSLSSGETQYF. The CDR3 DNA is TGTGCCAGTAGCCTCTCAAGTGGGGAGACCCAGTACTTC.

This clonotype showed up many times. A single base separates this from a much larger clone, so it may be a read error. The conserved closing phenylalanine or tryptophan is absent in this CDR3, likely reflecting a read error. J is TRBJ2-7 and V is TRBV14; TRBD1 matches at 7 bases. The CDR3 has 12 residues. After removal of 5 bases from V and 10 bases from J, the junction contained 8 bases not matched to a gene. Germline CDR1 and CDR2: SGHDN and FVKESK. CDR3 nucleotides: TGTGCCAGCAGCACCGACAGGGCGCGACAGTACCTC. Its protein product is CASSTDRARQYL.

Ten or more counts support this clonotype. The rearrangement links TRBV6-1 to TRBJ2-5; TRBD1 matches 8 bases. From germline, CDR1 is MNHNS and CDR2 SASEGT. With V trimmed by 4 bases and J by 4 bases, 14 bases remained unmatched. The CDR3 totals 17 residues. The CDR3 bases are TGTGCCAGCAGTGCCACCCCCTCGGCAGGGGGCAGAGAGACCCAGTACTTC. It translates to CASSATPSAGGRETQYF.

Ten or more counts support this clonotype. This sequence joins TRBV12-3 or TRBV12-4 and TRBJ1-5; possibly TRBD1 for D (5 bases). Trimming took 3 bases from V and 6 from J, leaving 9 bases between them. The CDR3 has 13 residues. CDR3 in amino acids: CASSFSGGQPQHF. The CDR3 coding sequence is TGTGCCAGCAGTTTTTCGGGGGGTCAGCCCCAGCATTTT.

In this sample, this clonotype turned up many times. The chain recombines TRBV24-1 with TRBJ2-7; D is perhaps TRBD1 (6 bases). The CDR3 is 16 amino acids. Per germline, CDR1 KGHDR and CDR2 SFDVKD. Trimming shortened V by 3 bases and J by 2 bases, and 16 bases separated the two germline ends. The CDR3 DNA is TGTGCCACCAGTGATGACTCCGGGACATCGACCTACGAGCAGTACTTC. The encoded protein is CATSDDSGTSTYEQYF.

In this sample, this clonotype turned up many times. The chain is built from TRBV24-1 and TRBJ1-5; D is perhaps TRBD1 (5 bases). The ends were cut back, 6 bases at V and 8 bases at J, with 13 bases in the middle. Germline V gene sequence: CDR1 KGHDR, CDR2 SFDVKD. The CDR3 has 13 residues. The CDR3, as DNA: TGTGCCACCAGTAGAAGGGGTACGGAGCCCCAGCATTTT. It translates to CATSRRGTEPQHF.

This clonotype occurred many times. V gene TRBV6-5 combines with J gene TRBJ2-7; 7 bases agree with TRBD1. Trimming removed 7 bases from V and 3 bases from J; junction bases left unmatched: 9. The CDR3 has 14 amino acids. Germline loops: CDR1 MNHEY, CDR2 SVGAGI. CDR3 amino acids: CASIERGLFYEQYF. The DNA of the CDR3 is TGTGCCAGCATCGAAAGGGGGCTTTTCTACGAGCAGTACTTC.

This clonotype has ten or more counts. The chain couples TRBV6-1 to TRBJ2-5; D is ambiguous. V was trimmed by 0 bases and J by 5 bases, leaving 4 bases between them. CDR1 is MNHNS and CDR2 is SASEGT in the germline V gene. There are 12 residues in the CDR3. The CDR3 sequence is CASSEAWETQYF. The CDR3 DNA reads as TGTGCCAGCAGTGAAGCGTGGGAGACCCAGTACTTC.

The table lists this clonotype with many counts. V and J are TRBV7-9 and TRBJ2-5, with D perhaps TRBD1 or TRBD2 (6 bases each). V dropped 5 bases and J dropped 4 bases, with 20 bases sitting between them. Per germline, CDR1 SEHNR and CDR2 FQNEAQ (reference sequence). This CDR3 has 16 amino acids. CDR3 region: CASSPTPGGAGETQYF. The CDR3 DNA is TGTGCCAGCAGCCCCACTCCCGGGGGCGCAGGAGAGACCCAGTACTTC.

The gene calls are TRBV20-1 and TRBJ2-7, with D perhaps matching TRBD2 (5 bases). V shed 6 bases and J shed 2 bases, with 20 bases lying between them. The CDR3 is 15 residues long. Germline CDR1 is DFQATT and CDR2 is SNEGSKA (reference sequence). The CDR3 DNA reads TGCAGTGCGACTACGGGTCGTATACCTCCCTACGAGCAGTACTTC. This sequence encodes CSATTGRIPPYEQYF.

This CDR3 is CAWSADSYEQYF. Written as DNA, the CDR3 is TGTGCCTGGAGTGCCGACAGCTACGAGCAGTACTTC. This sequence joins TRBV30 and TRBJ2-7; D may be TRBD1 (5 bases). V was clipped by 1 base and J by 3 bases, with 7 bases between them. Looked up from germline, CDR1 is GTSNPN and CDR2 is SVGIG (reference sequence). This CDR3 is 12 amino acids long.

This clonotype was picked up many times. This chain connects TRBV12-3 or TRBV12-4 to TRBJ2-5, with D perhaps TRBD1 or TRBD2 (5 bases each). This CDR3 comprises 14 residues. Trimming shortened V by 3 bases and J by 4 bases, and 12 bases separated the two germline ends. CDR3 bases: TGTGCCAGCAGTTTCGGGAAGGGGCGAGAGACCCAGTACTTC. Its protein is CASSFGKGRETQYF.

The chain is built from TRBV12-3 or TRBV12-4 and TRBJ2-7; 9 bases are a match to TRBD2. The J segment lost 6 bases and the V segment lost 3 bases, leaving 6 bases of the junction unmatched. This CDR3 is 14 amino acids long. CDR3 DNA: TGTGCCAGCAGTTTTAGCGGGAGAAGTGTCGAGCAGTACTTC. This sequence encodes CASSFSGRSVEQYF.

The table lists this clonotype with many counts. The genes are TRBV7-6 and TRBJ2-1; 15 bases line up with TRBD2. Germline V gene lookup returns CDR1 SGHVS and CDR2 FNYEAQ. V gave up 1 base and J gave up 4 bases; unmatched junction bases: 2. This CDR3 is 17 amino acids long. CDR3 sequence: CASSLGGLAGGYNEQFF. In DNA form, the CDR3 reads TGTGCCAGCAGCTTAGGGGGACTAGCGGGAGGTTACAATGAGCAGTTCTTC.